Presented here are 2 T cell receptor beta chains from one specimen sequenced in a study of T cells in Graves' hyperthyroidism and ophthalmopathy. There were TCR beta CDR3 regions amplified from RNA transcripts. The HTBI primer set served for first-round RT-PCR of the TCR CDR3. TCRdb called the multiplex PCR reads again in MiXCR, with one record for every CDR3 protein. The table lists approximately 530,000 distinct CDR3 sequences, approximately 20% of them singletons. Sequencing was carried out using blood. The receptor source for this set is a man between 35 and 55 years old with Graves' ophthalmopathy.

V is TRBV6-1 and J is TRBJ1-1; D call uncertain. V was clipped by 5 bases and J by 6 bases, with 13 bases between them. CDR1 and CDR2 from the germline V gene are MNHNS and SASEGT. The CDR3 extends over 13 amino acids. The CDR3 coding sequence is TGTGCCAGCAGTTCCCCGCGAGGCCCTGAAGCTTTCTTT. Its protein product is CASSSPRGPEAFF.

The V and J genes are TRBV20-1 and TRBJ2-2, with a tentative D call TRBD2 (7 bases). V lost 2 bases and J lost 5, with 12 bases in between. Germline loops: CDR1 DFQATT, CDR2 SNEGSKA (reference sequence). This CDR3 is built from 14 residues. In DNA form, the CDR3 reads TGCAGTGCTAGAACCCGGGGGGCAACCGGGGAGCTGTTTTTT. Translating gives CSARTRGATGELFF.